Below are 10 T cell receptor beta chains sequenced from a single sample in a study of T cells in Graves' hyperthyroidism and ophthalmopathy (dated by TCRdb to about 2019). To prepare the library, multiplex PCR was applied. Sequencing was performed on an Illumina HiSeq 2000. The TCR beta CDR3 regions were amplified from RNA transcripts. A first-round RT-PCR of the TCR CDR3 used the HTBI primer set with the Qiagen OneStep RT-PCR kit. The public reads were reanalyzed by TCRdb: fastp trimming at Q25, MiXCR alignment, in-frame beta chains only. One record per CDR3 amino acid sequence lists the most common genes and DNA. The sample profile shows about 640,000 distinct CDR3 sequences; roughly 46% of them were found once. The ten largest clones represent approximately 7.2% of the sample. The sequenced sample consisted of peripheral blood or thyroid tissue (not recorded which). The receptors here all came from an adult man with Graves' disease, either hyperthyroidism or ophthalmopathy (not recorded which).

This clonotype was detected ten times or more. The V call is TRBV7-9, the J call TRBJ2-7; D is ambiguous. Germline CDR1 reads SEHNR; CDR2 reads FQNEAQ (reference sequence). This CDR3 is built from 12 residues. The ends were cut back, 4 bases at V and 3 bases at J, with 7 bases in the middle. This CDR3 reads CASSSTRYEQYF. The CDR3 DNA follows: TGTGCCAGCAGCTCGACACGCTACGAGCAGTACTTC.

The gene calls are TRBV20-1 and TRBJ2-3; 12 positions agree with TRBD1. Germline CDR1 DFQATT, CDR2 SNEGSKA (reference sequence). The CDR3 is 15 residues long. V was clipped by 2 bases and J by 10 bases; unmatched bases: 10. As DNA, the CDR3 is TGCAGTGCTAGATCCGGGACAGGGGGCTTGGATGCGCAGTATTTT. This codes for CSARSGTGGLDAQYF.

This clonotype has a count of ten or more. The chain links TRBV25-1 to TRBJ1-2; D is undetermined. V was trimmed by 2 bases and J by 2 bases, leaving 9 bases between them. The CDR3 loop spans 14 amino acids. Per the germline V gene, CDR1 is MGHDK and CDR2 is SYGVNS. The CDR3 is CASSERGRNYGYTF. In DNA form, the CDR3 reads TGTGCCAGCAGTGAACGCGGCAGAAACTATGGCTACACCTTC.

This clonotype has more than one count but fewer than ten. V gene TRBV6-6 combines with J gene TRBJ1-4; D is unresolved. From germline, CDR1 is MNHNY and CDR2 SVGAGI (reference sequence). Deletions cut 4 bases from V and 0 bases from J, with 6 bases between. CDR3 length: 14 residues. The CDR3: CASSWAATNEKLFF. The CDR3 DNA is TGTGCCAGCAGTTGGGCTGCAACTAATGAAAAACTGTTTTTT.

J is TRBJ1-2 and V is TRBV4-1, with 9 positions matching TRBD1. Per germline, CDR1 MGHRA and CDR2 YSYEKL. The CDR3 runs 14 residues. V shed 6 bases, J shed 6 bases, and the junction held 8 bases outside the gene matches. The CDR3 bases are TGCGCCAGCAGTGCTGACAGGGGGTCTGATGGCTACACCTTC. Its translation: CASSADRGSDGYTF.

In this sample, this clonotype turned up a few times. This chain uses TRBV20-1 with TRBJ1-1; no definite D call. CDR1 DFQATT and CDR2 SNEGSKA come from the germline V gene (reference sequence). This CDR3 spans 12 amino acids. The CDR3 sequence: CGPYSQNTEAFF. The CDR3 bases are TGCGGGCCCTACAGTCAGAACACTGAAGCTTTCTTT.

The V gene is TRBV7-8, the J gene TRBJ1-5; TRBD1 matches at 7 bases. The trim removed 2 bases at V and 0 bases at J, leaving 13 bases unmatched. The length of the CDR3 is 19 residues. The germline V gene encodes CDR1 SGHVS and CDR2 FQNEAQ. This CDR3 is CASSLLGRGGGFSNQPQHF. In DNA, the CDR3 is TGTGCCAGCAGCTTATTAGGGCGAGGGGGCGGGTTTAGCAATCAGCCCCAGCATTTT. The full variable domain, its missing parts supplied by reference TRBV7-8 and TRBJ1-5, is GAGVSQSPRYKVAKRGQDVALRCDPISGHVSLFWYQQALGQGPEFLTYFQNEAQLDKSGLPSDRFFAERPEGSVSTLKIQRTQQEDSAVYLCASSLLGRGGGFSNQPQHFGDGTRLSIL.

This CDR3 reads CANLTVDRGQETQYF. Here the CDR3 DNA reads TGTGCCAACTTAACCGTGGACAGGGGGCAAGAGACCCAGTACTTC. The rearrangement links TRBV6-5 to TRBJ2-5, with 10 positions matching TRBD1. The CDR3 has 15 residues. The germline V gene has CDR1 MNHEY and CDR2 SVGAGI. Trimming removed 10 bases from V and 2 bases from J; junction bases left unmatched: 10.

About this clonotype itself: An end of the junction does not agree with germline; a read error may underlie this. The chain has TRBV29-1 and TRBJ2-2; 9 bases line up with TRBD1. This CDR3 has 14 residues. Germline V gene data show CDR1 as SQVTM and CDR2 as ANQGSEA. The CDR3 DNA follows: TGCAGCGTAGAAGACAGGGGGGACACCGGGGAGCTGTTTTTT. It is translated as CSVEDRGDTGELFF.

The CDR3 is CATRGTSGNNEQYF. Written as DNA, the CDR3 is TGTGCCACCAGAGGGACTAGCGGGAACAATGAGCAGTACTTC. This chain joins TRBV24-1 and TRBJ2-7, with 13 nucleotides matching TRBD2. The length of the CDR3 is 14 residues. Germline-derived CDR1 and CDR2 are KGHDR and SFDVKD. With 7 bases clipped from V and 7 bases from J, the junction kept 6 bases outside the gene matches.